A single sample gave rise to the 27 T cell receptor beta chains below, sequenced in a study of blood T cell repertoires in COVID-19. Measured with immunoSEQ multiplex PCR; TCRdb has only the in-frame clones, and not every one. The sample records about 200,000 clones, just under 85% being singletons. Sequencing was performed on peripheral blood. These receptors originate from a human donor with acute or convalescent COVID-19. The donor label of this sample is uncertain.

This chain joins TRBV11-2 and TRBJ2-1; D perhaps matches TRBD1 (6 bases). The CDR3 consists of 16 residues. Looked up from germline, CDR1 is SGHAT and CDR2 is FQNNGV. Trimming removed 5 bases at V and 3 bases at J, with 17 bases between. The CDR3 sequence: CASSPFLGADYNEQFF. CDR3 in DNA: TGTGCCAGCAGCCCCTTCCTGGGGGCAGACTACAATGAGCAGTTCTTC. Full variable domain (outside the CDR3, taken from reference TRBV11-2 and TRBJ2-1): EAGVAQSPRYKIIEKRQSVAFWCNPISGHATLYWYQQILGQGPKLLIQFQNNGVVDDSQLPKDRFSAERLKGVDSTLKIQPAKLEDSAVYLCASSPFLGADYNEQFFGPGTRLTVL.

The CDR3 spells CASSPLLLTGNEQFF. The CDR3 nucleotides read TGTGCCAGCTCACCATTACTACTGACAGGGAATGAGCAGTTCTTC. This chain connects TRBV18 to TRBJ2-1; 7 nucleotides match TRBD1. CDR1 is KGHSH, CDR2 LQKENI, per germline. CDR3 size: 15 residues. Losses at the gene ends were 2 bases for V and 7 bases for J; bases not matched to a gene: 8.

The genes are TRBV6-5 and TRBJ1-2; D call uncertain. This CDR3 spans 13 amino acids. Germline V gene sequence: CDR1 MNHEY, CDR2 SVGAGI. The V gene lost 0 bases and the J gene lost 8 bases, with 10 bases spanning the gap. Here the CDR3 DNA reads TGTGCCAGCAGTTACTCTGGAGCCGGGGGCTACACCTTC. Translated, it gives CASSYSGAGGYTF.

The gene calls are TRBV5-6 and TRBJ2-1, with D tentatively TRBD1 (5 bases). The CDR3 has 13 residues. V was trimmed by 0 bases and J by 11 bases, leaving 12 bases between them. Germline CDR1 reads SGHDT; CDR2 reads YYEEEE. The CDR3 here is CASSLGVPGKQFF. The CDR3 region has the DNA TGTGCCAGCAGCTTGGGTGTACCAGGGAAGCAGTTCTTC. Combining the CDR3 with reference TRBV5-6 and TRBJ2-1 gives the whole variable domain DAGVTQSPTHLIKTRGQQVTLRCSPKSGHDTVSWYQQALGQGPQFIFQYYEEEERQRGNFPDRFSGHQFPNYSSELNVNALLLGDSALYLCASSLGVPGKQFFGPGTRLTVL.

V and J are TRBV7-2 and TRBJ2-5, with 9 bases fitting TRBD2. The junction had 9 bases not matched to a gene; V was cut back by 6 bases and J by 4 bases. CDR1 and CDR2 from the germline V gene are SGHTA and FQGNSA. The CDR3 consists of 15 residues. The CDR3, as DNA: TGTGCCAGCAGACTCCGAGCGGGAGGTCCAGAGACCCAGTACTTC. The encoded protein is CASRLRAGGPETQYF.

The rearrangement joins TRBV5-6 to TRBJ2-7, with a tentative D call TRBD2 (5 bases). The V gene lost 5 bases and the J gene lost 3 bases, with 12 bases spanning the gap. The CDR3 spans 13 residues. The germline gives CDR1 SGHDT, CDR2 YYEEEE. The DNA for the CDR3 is TGTGCCAGCAGGGCGGGCCCCTACTACGAGCAGTACTTC. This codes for CASRAGPYYEQYF.

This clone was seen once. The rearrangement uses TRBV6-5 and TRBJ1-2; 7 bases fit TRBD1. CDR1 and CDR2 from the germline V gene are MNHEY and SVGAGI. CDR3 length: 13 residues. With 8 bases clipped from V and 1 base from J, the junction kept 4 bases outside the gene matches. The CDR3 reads CASEPGGNYGYTF. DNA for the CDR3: TGTGCCAGCGAACCAGGGGGTAACTATGGCTACACCTTC.

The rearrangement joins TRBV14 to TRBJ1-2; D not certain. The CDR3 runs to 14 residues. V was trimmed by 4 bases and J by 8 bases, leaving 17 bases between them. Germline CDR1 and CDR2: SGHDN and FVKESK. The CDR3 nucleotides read TGTGCCAGCAGCCTTTCAGGAACGAGCAGAGGCTACACCTTC. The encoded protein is CASSLSGTSRGYTF.

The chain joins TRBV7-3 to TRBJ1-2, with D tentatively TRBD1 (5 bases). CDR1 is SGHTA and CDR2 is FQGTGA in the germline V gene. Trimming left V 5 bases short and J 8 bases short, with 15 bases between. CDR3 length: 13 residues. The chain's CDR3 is CASSRDFQEGYTF. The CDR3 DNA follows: TGTGCCAGCAGCCGGGACTTTCAAGAGGGCTACACCTTC.

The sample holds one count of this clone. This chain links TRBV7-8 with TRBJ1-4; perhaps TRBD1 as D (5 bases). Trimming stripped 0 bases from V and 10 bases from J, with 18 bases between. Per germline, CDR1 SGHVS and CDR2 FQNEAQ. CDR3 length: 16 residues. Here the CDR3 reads CASSLASGREVVKLFF. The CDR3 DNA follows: TGTGCCAGCAGCTTAGCGTCTGGCAGGGAAGTTGTAAAACTGTTTTTT.

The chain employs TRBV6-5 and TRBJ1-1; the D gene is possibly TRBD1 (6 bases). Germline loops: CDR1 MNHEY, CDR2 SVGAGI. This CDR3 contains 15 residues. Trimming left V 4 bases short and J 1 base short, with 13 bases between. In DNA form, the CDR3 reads TGTGCCAGCAGTTCCGCCGCGACAGGGAACACTGAAGCTTTCTTT. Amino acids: CASSSAATGNTEAFF.

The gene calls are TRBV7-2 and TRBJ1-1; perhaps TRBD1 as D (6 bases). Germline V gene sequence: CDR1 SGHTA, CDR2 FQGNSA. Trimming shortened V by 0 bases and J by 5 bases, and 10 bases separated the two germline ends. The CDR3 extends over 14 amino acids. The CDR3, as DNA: TGTGCCAGCAGCTTAGCCAACAGGGTTACTGAAGCTTTCTTT. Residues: CASSLANRVTEAFF.

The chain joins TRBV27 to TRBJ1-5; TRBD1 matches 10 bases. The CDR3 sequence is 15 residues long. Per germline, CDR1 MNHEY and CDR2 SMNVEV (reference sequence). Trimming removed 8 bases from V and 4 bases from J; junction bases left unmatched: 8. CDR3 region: CASGATGGRNQPQHF. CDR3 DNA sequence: TGTGCCAGCGGAGCGACAGGGGGCCGTAATCAGCCCCAGCATTTT.

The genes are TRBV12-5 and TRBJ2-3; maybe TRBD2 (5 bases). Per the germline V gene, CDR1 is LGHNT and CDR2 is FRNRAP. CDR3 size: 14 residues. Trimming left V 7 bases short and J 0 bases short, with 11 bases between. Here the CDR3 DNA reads TGTGCTAGTGCCATAGCGTTTAGCACAGATACGCAGTATTTT. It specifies CASAIAFSTDTQYF.

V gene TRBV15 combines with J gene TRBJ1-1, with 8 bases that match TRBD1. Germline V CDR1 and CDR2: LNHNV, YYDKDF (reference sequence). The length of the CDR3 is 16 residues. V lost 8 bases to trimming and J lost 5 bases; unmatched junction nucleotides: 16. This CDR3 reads CATGGWTGSLETEAFF. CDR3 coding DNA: TGTGCCACCGGGGGATGGACAGGGTCTCTTGAGACTGAAGCTTTCTTT.

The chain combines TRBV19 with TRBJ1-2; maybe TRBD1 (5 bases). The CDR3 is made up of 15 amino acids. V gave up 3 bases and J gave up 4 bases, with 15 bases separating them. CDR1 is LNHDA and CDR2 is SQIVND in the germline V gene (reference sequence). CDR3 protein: CASSITGLSRYGYTF. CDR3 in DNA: TGTGCCAGTAGTATCACAGGCCTATCCCGCTATGGCTACACCTTC.

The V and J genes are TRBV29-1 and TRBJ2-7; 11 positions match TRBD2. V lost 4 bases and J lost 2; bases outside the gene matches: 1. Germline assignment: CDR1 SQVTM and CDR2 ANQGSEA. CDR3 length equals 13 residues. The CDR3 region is CSVGLAGPYEQYF. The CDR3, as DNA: TGCAGCGTTGGACTAGCGGGGCCCTACGAGCAGTACTTC.

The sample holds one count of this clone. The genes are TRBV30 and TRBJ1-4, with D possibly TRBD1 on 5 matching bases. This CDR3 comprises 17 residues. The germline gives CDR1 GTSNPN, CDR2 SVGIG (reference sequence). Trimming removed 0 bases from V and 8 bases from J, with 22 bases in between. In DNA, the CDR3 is TGTGCCTGGAGTGTACCTCTTCGTAGGGGTGGGAAAGAAAAACTGTTTTTT. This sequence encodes CAWSVPLRRGGKEKLFF.

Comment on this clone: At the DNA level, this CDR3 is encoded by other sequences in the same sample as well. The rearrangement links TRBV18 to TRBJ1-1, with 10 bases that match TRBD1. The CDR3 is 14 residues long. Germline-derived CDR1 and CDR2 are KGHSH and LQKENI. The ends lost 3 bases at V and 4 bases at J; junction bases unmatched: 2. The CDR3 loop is CASSPGQGSTEAFF. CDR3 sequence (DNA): TGTGCCAGCTCACCGGGACAGGGGAGCACTGAAGCTTTCTTT. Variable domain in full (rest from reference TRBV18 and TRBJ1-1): NAGVMQNPRHLVRRRGQEARLRCSPMKGHSHVYWYRQLPEEGLKFMVYLQKENIIDESGMPKERFSAEFPKEGPSILRIQQVVRGDSAAYFCASSPGQGSTEAFFGQGTRLTVV.

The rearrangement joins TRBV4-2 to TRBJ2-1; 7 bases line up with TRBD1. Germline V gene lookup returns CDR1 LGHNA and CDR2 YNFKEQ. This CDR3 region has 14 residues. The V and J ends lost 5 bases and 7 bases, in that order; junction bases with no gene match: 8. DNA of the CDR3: TGTGCCAGCAGCACTCCGGGACAGCAGAATGAGCAGTTCTTC. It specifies CASSTPGQQNEQFF.

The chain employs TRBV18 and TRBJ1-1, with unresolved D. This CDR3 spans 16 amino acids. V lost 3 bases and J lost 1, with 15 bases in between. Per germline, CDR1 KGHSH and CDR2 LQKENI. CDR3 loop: CASSPSTRTANTEAFF. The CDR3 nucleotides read TGTGCCAGCTCACCTTCCACTAGGACGGCGAACACTGAAGCTTTCTTT.

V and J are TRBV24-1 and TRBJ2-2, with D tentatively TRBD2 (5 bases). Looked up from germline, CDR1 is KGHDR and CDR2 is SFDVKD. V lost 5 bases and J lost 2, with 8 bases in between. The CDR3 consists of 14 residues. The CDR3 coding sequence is TGTGCCACCAGTGGCCGGGAAAACACCGGGGAGCTGTTTTTT. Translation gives CATSGRENTGELFF.

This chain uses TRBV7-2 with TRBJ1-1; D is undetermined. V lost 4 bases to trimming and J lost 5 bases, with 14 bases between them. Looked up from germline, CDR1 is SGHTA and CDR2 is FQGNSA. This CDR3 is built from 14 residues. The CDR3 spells CASSSQTRKTEAFF. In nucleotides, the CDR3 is TGTGCCAGCAGCTCCCAGACACGAAAGACTGAAGCTTTCTTT.

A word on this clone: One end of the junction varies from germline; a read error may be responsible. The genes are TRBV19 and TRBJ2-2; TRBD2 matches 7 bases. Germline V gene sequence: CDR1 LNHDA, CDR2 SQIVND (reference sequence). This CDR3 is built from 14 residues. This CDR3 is CATRRSGNPGELFF. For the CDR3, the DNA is TGTGCCACCAGGCGGAGCGGGAACCCCGGGGAGCTGTTTTTT.

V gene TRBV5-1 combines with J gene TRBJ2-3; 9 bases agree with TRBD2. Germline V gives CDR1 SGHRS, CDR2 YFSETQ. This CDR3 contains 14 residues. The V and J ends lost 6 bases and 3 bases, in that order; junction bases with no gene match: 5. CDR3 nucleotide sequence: TGCGCCAGCAATAGCGGGAGTCGAACAGATACGCAGTATTTT. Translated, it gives CASNSGSRTDTQYF.

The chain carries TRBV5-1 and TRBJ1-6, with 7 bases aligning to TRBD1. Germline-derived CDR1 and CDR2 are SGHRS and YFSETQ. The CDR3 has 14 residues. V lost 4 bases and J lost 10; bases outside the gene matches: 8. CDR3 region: CASSTGVVISPLHF. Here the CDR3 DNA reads TGCGCCAGCAGCACAGGGGTTGTAATCTCACCCCTCCACTTT.

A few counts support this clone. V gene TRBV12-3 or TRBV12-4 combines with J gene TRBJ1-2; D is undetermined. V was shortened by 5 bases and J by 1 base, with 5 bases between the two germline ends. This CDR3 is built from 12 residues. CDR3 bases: TGTGCCAGCAGTCAGGATAACTATGGCTACACCTTC. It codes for CASSQDNYGYTF.